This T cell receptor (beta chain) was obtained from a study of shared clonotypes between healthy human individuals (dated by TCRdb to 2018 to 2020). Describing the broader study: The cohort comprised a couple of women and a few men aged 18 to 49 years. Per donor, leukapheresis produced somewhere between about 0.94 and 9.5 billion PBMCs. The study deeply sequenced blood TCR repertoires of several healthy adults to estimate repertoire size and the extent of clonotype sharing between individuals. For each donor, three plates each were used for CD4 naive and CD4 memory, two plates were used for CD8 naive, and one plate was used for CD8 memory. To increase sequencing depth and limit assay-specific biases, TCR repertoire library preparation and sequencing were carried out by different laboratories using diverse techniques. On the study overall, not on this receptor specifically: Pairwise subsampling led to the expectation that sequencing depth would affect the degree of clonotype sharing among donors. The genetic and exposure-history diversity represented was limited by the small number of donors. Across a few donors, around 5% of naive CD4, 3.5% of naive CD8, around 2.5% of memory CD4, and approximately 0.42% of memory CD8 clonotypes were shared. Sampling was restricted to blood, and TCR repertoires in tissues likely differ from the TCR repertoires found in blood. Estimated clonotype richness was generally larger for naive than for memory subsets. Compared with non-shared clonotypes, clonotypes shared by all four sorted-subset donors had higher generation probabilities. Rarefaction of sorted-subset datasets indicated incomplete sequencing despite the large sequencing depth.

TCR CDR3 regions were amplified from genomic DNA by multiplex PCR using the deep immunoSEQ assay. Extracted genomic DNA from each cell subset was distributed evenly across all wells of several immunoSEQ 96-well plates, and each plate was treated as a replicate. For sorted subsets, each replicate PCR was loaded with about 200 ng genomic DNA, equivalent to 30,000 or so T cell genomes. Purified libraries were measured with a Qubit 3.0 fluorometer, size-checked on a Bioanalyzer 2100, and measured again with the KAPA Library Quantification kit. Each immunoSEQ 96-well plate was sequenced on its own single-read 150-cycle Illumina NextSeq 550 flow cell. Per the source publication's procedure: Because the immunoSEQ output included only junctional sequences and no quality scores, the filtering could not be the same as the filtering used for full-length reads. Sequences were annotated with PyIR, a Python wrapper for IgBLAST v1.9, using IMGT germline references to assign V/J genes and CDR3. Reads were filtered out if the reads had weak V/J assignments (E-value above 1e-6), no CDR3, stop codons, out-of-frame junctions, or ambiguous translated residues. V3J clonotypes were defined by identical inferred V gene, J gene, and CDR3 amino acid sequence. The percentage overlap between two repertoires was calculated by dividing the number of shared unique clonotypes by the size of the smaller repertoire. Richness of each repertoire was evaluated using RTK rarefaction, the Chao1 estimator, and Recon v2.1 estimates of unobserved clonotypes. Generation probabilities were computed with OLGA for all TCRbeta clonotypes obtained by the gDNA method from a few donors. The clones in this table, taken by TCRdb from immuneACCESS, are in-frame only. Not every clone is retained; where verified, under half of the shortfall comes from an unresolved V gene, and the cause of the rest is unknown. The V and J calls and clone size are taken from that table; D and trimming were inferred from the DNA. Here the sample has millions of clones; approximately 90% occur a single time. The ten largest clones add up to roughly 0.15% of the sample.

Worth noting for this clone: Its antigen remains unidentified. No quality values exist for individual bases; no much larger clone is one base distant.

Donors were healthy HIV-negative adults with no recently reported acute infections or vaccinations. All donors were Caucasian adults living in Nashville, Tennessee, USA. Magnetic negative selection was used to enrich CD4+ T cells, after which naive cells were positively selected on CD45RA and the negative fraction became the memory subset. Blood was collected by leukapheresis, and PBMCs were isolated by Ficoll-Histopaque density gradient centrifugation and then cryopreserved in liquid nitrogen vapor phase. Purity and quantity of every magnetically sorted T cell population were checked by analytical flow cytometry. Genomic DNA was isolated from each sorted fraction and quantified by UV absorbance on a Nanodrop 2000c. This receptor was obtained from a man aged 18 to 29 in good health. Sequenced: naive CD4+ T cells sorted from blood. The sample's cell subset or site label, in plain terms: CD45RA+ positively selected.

The CDR3 has the sequence CASGLVGPSSYEQYF. The DNA reads as follows: TGTGCTAGTGGTTTGGTGGGACCGAGCTCCTACGAGCAGTACTTC. The V gene is TRBV12-5 and the J gene is TRBJ2-7, with the D segment possibly TRBD1 or TRBD2, each aligning over 5 bases. From its cysteine to its phenylalanine, the CDR3 spans 15 amino acids. Solely the CDR3 DNA is kept, with 45 bases framed from the first base. CDR1 is given as LGHNT and CDR2 as FRNRAP, both from the germline V gene. The germline ends are 9 bases apart after V is trimmed by 0 bases and J by 0 bases.